The 20 T cell receptor beta chains below were found in one sample sequenced in a study of cytomegalovirus exposure and HLA in healthy donors. The table came from immunoSEQ multiplex PCR; TCRdb's copy has only in-frame clones and leaves some out. The sample has more than 130,000 clones; almost 90% are singletons. Sequencing input: PBMCs. These receptors originate from a woman younger than 35 in good health and CMV-seropositive.

This chain's CDR3 is CASRRLAGAYEQYF. The CDR3 nucleotides read TGTGCCAGCAGACGACTAGCGGGGGCCTACGAGCAGTACTTC. The chain couples TRBV6-1 to TRBJ2-7, with 12 bases that match TRBD2. The CDR3 has 14 residues. Germline V gives CDR1 MNHNS, CDR2 SASEGT. V shed 6 bases, J shed 2 bases, and the junction held 2 bases outside the gene matches.

This clone has a single count. The chain links TRBV15 to TRBJ2-1; D possibly corresponds to TRBD2 (6 bases). The germline V gene has CDR1 LNHNV and CDR2 YYDKDF (reference sequence). Trimming stripped 8 bases from V and 7 bases from J, with 12 bases between. This CDR3 region has 12 residues. CDR3 DNA: TGTGCCACCGGGAGAGGAGGGAATGAGCAGTTCTTC. This codes for CATGRGGNEQFF.

The J gene is TRBJ1-1, the V gene TRBV28; possibly TRBD1 for D (5 bases). V was clipped by 5 bases and J by 5 bases, with 15 bases between them. CDR3 length: 14 amino acids. Germline CDR1 reads MDHEN; CDR2 reads SYDVKM. The CDR3 sequence: CASSAQAGGTEAFF. The CDR3 nucleotides are TGTGCCAGCAGTGCCCAGGCCGGGGGGACTGAAGCTTTCTTT.

The chain joins TRBV5-6 to TRBJ1-4; possible D gene TRBD1, 5 bases. The germline CDR1 and CDR2 sequences are SGHDT and YYEEEE. The V end lost 4 bases, the J end lost 8 bases, and 12 bases lay between the germline ends. This CDR3 comprises 13 residues. This CDR3 is CASSGRGEEKLFF. The CDR3 nucleotides are TGTGCCAGCAGCGGGCGGGGGGAAGAAAAACTGTTTTTT.

The chain links TRBV10-3 to TRBJ1-4; 7 nucleotides agree with TRBD1. J lost 6 bases, V lost 3 bases, and 4 bases had no gene match. The CDR3 spans 14 residues. Germline V gene sequence: CDR1 ENHRY, CDR2 SYGVKD. CDR3: CAISDKGGDEKLFF. DNA for the CDR3: TGTGCCATCAGTGATAAAGGGGGCGATGAAAAACTGTTTTTT.

The DNA for the CDR3 is TGTGCCAGCAGCTTAACGGGCTACCAAGGCACCGGGGAGCTGTTTTTT. Its translation: CASSLTGYQGTGELFF. The rearrangement uses TRBV7-3 and TRBJ2-2; no firm D call. Trimming removed 0 bases at V and 4 bases at J, with 12 bases between. This CDR3 is 16 amino acids long. From germline, CDR1 is SGHTA and CDR2 FQGTGA.

The chain links TRBV6-5 to TRBJ1-2, with 9 bases fitting TRBD1. Losses at the gene ends were 4 bases for V and 5 bases for J; bases not matched to a gene: 8. CDR3 length: 15 residues. Germline assignment: CDR1 MNHEY and CDR2 SVGAGI. CDR3 in DNA: TGTGCCAGCAGTTCACTCGCGGGACAGGGATATGGCTACACCTTC. Translated, it gives CASSSLAGQGYGYTF.

The chain employs TRBV27 and TRBJ2-7; TRBD2 agrees at 10 bases. CDR3 size: 14 residues. The trim removed 6 bases at V and 4 bases at J, leaving 6 bases unmatched. Germline CDR1 reads MNHEY; CDR2 reads SMNVEV (reference sequence). DNA of the CDR3: TGTGCCAGCAGGTCCTCTAGCGGGAGTTACGAGCAGTACTTC. It encodes CASRSSSGSYEQYF.

The chain couples TRBV9 to TRBJ2-3; 7 bases fit TRBD2. Germline V gene data show CDR1 as SGDLS and CDR2 as YYNGEE. Losses at the gene ends were 2 bases for V and 1 base for J; bases not matched to a gene: 10. This CDR3 has 17 amino acids. CDR3 in amino acids: CASSVSVEGGGTDTQYF. The CDR3 DNA follows: TGTGCCAGCAGCGTGTCAGTCGAGGGAGGGGGCACAGATACGCAGTATTTT. Based on the CDR3 plus reference TRBV9 and TRBJ2-3, the full variable domain is DSGVTQTPKHLITATGQRVTLRCSPRSGDLSVYWYQQSLDQGLQFLIQYYNGEERAKGNILERFSAQQFPDLHSELNLSSLELGDSALYFCASSVSVEGGGTDTQYFGPGTRLTVL.

This chain links TRBV5-5 with TRBJ1-2, with D perhaps matching TRBD1 (5 bases). CDR3 length: 11 residues. The V end was cut by 4 bases, the J end by 10 bases, with 11 bases between. CDR1 and CDR2 (germline): SGHKS, YYEKEE (reference sequence). CDR3 in DNA: TGTGCCAGCAGCCAACAGGTGTCCTACACCTTC. Its translation: CASSQQVSYTF.

The J gene is TRBJ2-7, the V gene TRBV28, with D tentatively TRBD1 (5 bases). Germline V lookup: CDR1 MDHEN, CDR2 SYDVKM. The CDR3 sequence is 15 residues long. V lost 2 bases and J 3 bases, leaving 14 bases between the germline ends. The CDR3 coding sequence is TGTGCCAGCAGTTTAAGAGTCGGACAACTCTACGAGCAGTACTTC. Translating gives CASSLRVGQLYEQYF.

The V gene is TRBV7-8, the J gene TRBJ1-2, with 8 bases fitting TRBD1. The CDR3 loop spans 14 amino acids. Germline V CDR1 and CDR2: SGHVS, FQNEAQ. V shed 7 bases and J 6 bases; nucleotides not matched to a gene: 10. The CDR3 here is CASISDRAADGYTF. CDR3 nucleotides: TGTGCCAGCATCTCGGACAGGGCGGCGGATGGCTACACCTTC.

This clone was seen only once. The CDR3: CASKGGALGYTF. DNA of the CDR3: TGTGCCAGCAAAGGGGGCGCGCTTGGCTACACCTTC. The rearrangement uses TRBV27 and TRBJ1-2, with 7 bases fitting TRBD1. Germline V lookup: CDR1 MNHEY, CDR2 SMNVEV (reference sequence). Losses at the gene ends were 7 bases for V and 7 bases for J; bases not matched to a gene: 6. The CDR3 spans 12 residues.

This clone occurred once. The chain uses TRBV9 and TRBJ2-2; 11 positions match TRBD1. V lost 3 bases to trimming and J lost 3 bases; unmatched junction nucleotides: 4. The length of the CDR3 is 16 residues. The germline gives CDR1 SGDLS, CDR2 YYNGEE. In DNA form, the CDR3 reads TGTGCCAGCAGCGCCCCGGGACAGGGGGACACCGGGGAGCTGTTTTTT. Protein product: CASSAPGQGDTGELFF.

The chain combines TRBV5-1 with TRBJ1-1, with D possibly TRBD1 on 6 matching bases. Germline CDR1 reads SGHRS; CDR2 reads YFSETQ. Trimming left V 2 bases short and J 7 bases short, with 9 bases between. The CDR3 contains 12 residues. The DNA of the CDR3 is TGCGCCAGCAGCTTAAGCAGGGGTGAAGCTTTCTTT. It encodes CASSLSRGEAFF.

This sequence joins TRBV6-8 and TRBJ1-1; TRBD1 matches 8 bases. The CDR3 is 14 residues long. Germline V CDR1 and CDR2: MNHGY, SAAAGT. With 7 bases clipped from V and 4 bases from J, the junction kept 8 bases outside the gene matches. The CDR3 DNA reads as TGTGCCAGCAACAACAGGGGGGTTCGCACTGAAGCTTTCTTT. Its translation: CASNNRGVRTEAFF.

V and J are TRBV28 and TRBJ2-3; D call uncertain. V was pared by 1 base and J by 4 bases, with 12 bases between. Germline V gene lookup returns CDR1 MDHEN and CDR2 SYDVKM. The CDR3 has 15 residues. CDR3 sequence reads: CASSLYGSKADTQYF. CDR3 coding DNA: TGTGCCAGCAGTTTATACGGGTCAAAGGCAGATACGCAGTATTTT.

V usage is TRBV6-5 and J usage is TRBJ1-5; D not certain. The V end was cut by 8 bases, the J end by 0 bases, with 11 bases between. The CDR3 is 14 residues long. Germline V gene lookup returns CDR1 MNHEY and CDR2 SVGAGI. The CDR3, as DNA: TGTGCCAGCGCAGTATATTATAGCAATCAGCCCCAGCATTTT. Encoded protein: CASAVYYSNQPQHF.

This sequence joins TRBV4-2 and TRBJ1-5; TRBD1 agrees at 8 bases. The CDR3 runs 16 residues. With V trimmed by 4 bases and J by 6 bases, 11 bases remained unmatched. Germline CDR1 reads LGHNA; CDR2 reads YNFKEQ. Here the CDR3 DNA reads TGTGCCAGCAGCCCCGTAACAGGGGGAGGGATTCAGCCCCAGCATTTT. Translated, it gives CASSPVTGGGIQPQHF.

The gene calls are TRBV6-5 and TRBJ2-1; D is ambiguous. Germline V CDR1 and CDR2: MNHEY, SVGAGI. V shed 0 bases and J shed 6 bases, with 12 bases lying between them. The CDR3 is made up of 15 amino acids. Here the CDR3 reads CASSYSTRNRNEQFF. The CDR3 DNA reads as TGTGCCAGCAGTTACTCCACGAGAAACCGCAATGAGCAGTTCTTC.